The rows below give T cell receptor beta chains drawn from one sample of a study of T-cell memory formation after mild COVID-19. MiXCR, run by TCRdb on the 5' RACE reads, gives a single entry per CDR3 protein. The sample comprises about 29,000 distinct CDR3 sequences, 12% of which are singletons, and roughly 15% rests with the top ten. The sample consisted of PBMCs or a T cell subset sorted from them (not recorded which). Receptors originate from an adult woman who had mild COVID-19 (a few samples of this study predate the infection). Cell type and time point are not known. Both conserved end residues are part of each CDR3. D genes are given only for firm matches. Rows may omit the clone size; those that give it use once, few, many or a size class.

-	TRBJ2-3	many	TRBV5-1	CASSKSRYTDTQYF	TGCGCCAGCAGTAAGTCGAGATACACAGATACGCAGTATTTT
-	TRBJ2-7	-	TRBV12-3/TRBV12-4	CASSFSYRRVYEQYF	TGTGCCAGCAGTTTTAGCTACCGAAGGGTCTACGAGCAGTACTTC
-	TRBJ2-1	many	TRBV7-9	CASSFQSSYNEQFF	TGTGCCAGCAGCTTTCAGAGCTCCTACAATGAGCAGTTCTTC
-	TRBJ1-3	many	TRBV9	CASSVAIRNTIYF	TGTGCCAGCAGCGTCGCGATTCGAAACACCATATATTTT
TRBD1	TRBJ2-7	-	TRBV18	CASSPPGTGALYEQYF	TGTGCCAGCTCACCCCCTGGGACAGGGGCCCTCTACGAGCAGTACTTC
TRBD1	TRBJ2-7	many	TRBV6-5	CASSPSGQGFWEQYF	TGTGCCAGCAGTCCATCGGGACAGGGGTTTTGGGAGCAGTACTTC
TRBD1	TRBJ2-1	many	TRBV10-3	CAISEPDRVHDYNEQFF	TGTGCCATCAGTGAGCCGGACAGGGTTCACGACTACAATGAGCAGTTCTTC
-	TRBJ1-1	many	TRBV10-3	CAISESVGRGNTEAFF	TGTGCCATCAGTGAGTCGGTAGGACGAGGTAACACTGAAGCTTTCTTT
TRBD2	TRBJ2-1	-	TRBV9	CASSASNRGVNEQFF	TGTGCCAGCAGCGCCTCAAATCGGGGGGTCAATGAGCAGTTCTTC
-	TRBJ1-1	many	TRBV7-9	CASSLSSLLSTEAFF	TGTGCCAGCAGCCTAAGCTCACTCCTCAGCACTGAAGCTTTCTTT
TRBD1	TRBJ1-6	many	TRBV20-1	CSARGQGNNSPLHF	TGCAGTGCTAGAGGACAGGGGAATAACTCACCCCTCCACTTT
-	TRBJ2-3	many	TRBV7-8	CASVRTSTDTQYF	TGTGCCAGCGTGCGGACTAGCACAGATACGCAGTATTTT
-	TRBJ2-5	-	TRBV11-2	CASSLGAWETQYF	TGTGCCAGCAGCTTAGGGGCTTGGGAGACCCAGTACTTC
-	TRBJ1-1	many	TRBV6-1	CAVMWNGADTEAFF	TGTGCCGTAATGTGGAATGGTGCGGACACTGAAGCTTTCTTT
-	TRBJ2-2	many	TRBV29-1	CSVEERNTGELFF	TGCAGCGTAGAAGAGCGGAACACCGGGGAGCTGTTTTTT
-	TRBJ1-1	-	TRBV3-1	CASSPRQSLNTEAFF	TGTGCCAGCAGCCCGAGACAGTCCCTGAACACTGAAGCTTTCTTT
TRBD2	TRBJ2-3	many	TRBV6-4	CASSDSSGGQVDTQYF	TGTGCCAGCAGTGACTCCAGCGGGGGGCAGGTAGATACGCAGTATTTT
TRBD1	TRBJ2-1	many	TRBV5-1	CASSLVPGQGGPNNEQFF	TGCGCCAGCAGCTTGGTCCCGGGACAGGGGGGTCCTAACAATGAGCAGTTCTTC
TRBD1	TRBJ2-7	many	TRBV7-2	CASSVRGLGVYEQYF	TGTGCCAGCAGCGTCAGGGGGCTTGGGGTCTACGAGCAGTACTTC
TRBD1	TRBJ2-3	-	TRBV7-6	CASSLGQGTWRTDTQYF	TGTGCCAGCAGCTTGGGACAGGGGACTTGGAGAACAGATACGCAGTATTTT
TRBD1	TRBJ2-3	many	TRBV5-1	CASSLTGVDTQYF	TGCGCCAGCAGCTTAACAGGGGTAGATACGCAGTATTTT
-	TRBJ2-4	many	TRBV30	CAWARILAKNIQYF	TGTGCCTGGGCTCGAATTCTAGCCAAAAACATTCAGTACTTC
-	TRBJ1-1	many	TRBV6-5	CASISYGTANTEAFF	TGTGCCAGCATAAGTTATGGAACGGCTAACACTGAAGCTTTCTTT
-	TRBJ2-3	many	TRBV19	CASMGNWDGDTQYF	TGTGCCAGTATGGGGAATTGGGATGGAGATACGCAGTATTTT
-	TRBJ2-1	once	TRBV4-1	CASSRWNNEQFF	TGCGCCAGCAGCCGATGGAACAATGAGCAGTTCTTC
-	TRBJ1-2	medium-sized	TRBV5-1	CASSQLTPDYGYTF	TGCGCCAGCAGCCAACTTACCCCGGACTATGGCTACACCTTC
-	TRBJ2-1	many	TRBV29-1	CSVDRDNEQFF	TGCAGCGTTGACAGGGACAATGAGCAGTTCTTC
-	TRBJ2-6	many	TRBV11-2	CASSLAGGRTGANVLTF	TGTGCCAGCAGCTTAGCCGGGGGAAGGACTGGGGCCAACGTCCTGACTTTC
TRBD2	TRBJ2-1	many	TRBV12-3/TRBV12-4	CASSPLAGGHNEQFF	TGTGCCAGCAGTCCTCTAGCGGGAGGCCACAATGAGCAGTTCTTC
TRBD2	TRBJ2-1	many	TRBV18	CASSPTGGQEQFF	TGTGCCAGCTCACCCACGGGGGGGCAAGAGCAGTTCTTC
-	TRBJ2-1	many	TRBV7-9	CASSWNNEQFF	TGTGCCAGCAGCTGGAACAATGAGCAGTTCTTC
-	TRBJ1-6	many	TRBV20-1	CSARGDAASPLHF	TGCAGTGCGAGGGGGGACGCGGCTTCACCCCTCCACTTT
-	TRBJ2-3	many	TRBV2	CASSELPVGTDTQYF	TGTGCCAGCAGTGAACTACCGGTTGGTACAGATACGCAGTATTTT
-	TRBJ2-1	medium-sized	TRBV12-3/TRBV12-4	CASSLDLGRLGNEQFF	TGTGCCAGCAGTTTAGATCTTGGGAGACTAGGAAATGAGCAGTTCTTC
-	TRBJ1-2	medium-sized	TRBV7-2	CASSLYISNYGYTF	TGTGCCAGCAGCTTGTACATATCTAACTATGGCTACACCTTC
-	TRBJ2-7	many	TRBV9	CASSVGQDYEQYF	TGTGCCAGCAGCGTAGGGCAGGATTACGAGCAGTACTTC
-	TRBJ2-7	few	TRBV25-1	CASRPTGGAPFDEQYF	TGTGCCAGCAGGCCGACCGGGGGCGCCCCTTTCGACGAGCAGTACTTC
-	TRBJ1-1	-	TRBV18	CASSPQTGYEAFF	TGTGCCAGCTCACCACAGACAGGTTATGAAGCTTTCTTT
-	TRBJ2-5	-	TRBV25-1	CASSSRGGQETQYF	TGTGCCAGCAGTTCCAGGGGGGGACAAGAGACCCAGTACTTC
-	TRBJ1-2	many	TRBV27	CASRGLGDSYGYTF	TGTGCCAGCAGGGGCCTCGGGGATAGCTATGGCTACACCTTC
-	TRBJ2-3	many	TRBV25-1	CASSSGSYTDTQYF	TGTGCCAGCAGCTCGGGCAGCTACACAGATACGCAGTATTTT
TRBD2	TRBJ2-1	many	TRBV20-1	CSAETGGVSYNEQFF	TGCAGTGCTGAAACGGGGGGGGTATCCTACAATGAGCAGTTCTTC